The 2 T cell receptor beta chains below all came from one sample that was sequenced in a study of shared clonotypes between healthy human individuals. Clones were read by immunoSEQ multiplex PCR, and TCRdb kept only the in-frame ones, dropping some. The sample shows a few hundred thousand clones, approximately 65% of them seen only once. The sample consisted of memory CD4+ T cells sorted from blood. Subset defined: CD45RA-negative fraction. The receptor source for this set is a man aged 30 to 39 in good health.

The chain links TRBV7-2 to TRBJ2-1; D possibly corresponds to TRBD2 (7 bases). Germline V gene sequence: CDR1 SGHTA, CDR2 FQGNSA. This CDR3 comprises 14 residues. Trimming shortened V by 3 bases and J by 8 bases, and 14 bases separated the two germline ends. CDR3 DNA: TGTGCCAGCAGCTTCATAGGGGGGGTGGATGAGCAGTTCTTC. Translation: CASSFIGGVDEQFF.

A single count supports this clone. The sample carries other DNA sequences with the same CDR3. This chain links TRBV5-4 with TRBJ2-7; the D is unclear. V was shortened by 0 bases and J by 1 base, with 8 bases between the two germline ends. The germline gives CDR1 SGHNT, CDR2 YYREEE (reference sequence). This CDR3 region has 14 residues. The CDR3 sequence is CASSLGSVSYEQYF. The CDR3 nucleotides read TGTGCCAGCAGCTTGGGCTCGGTGTCCTACGAGCAGTACTTC.